This entry lists 5 T cell receptor beta chains sequenced from one sample in a study of cytomegalovirus exposure and HLA in healthy donors. Some clones are missing from TCRdb's copy, which holds only in-frame ones; the method was immunoSEQ multiplex PCR. The sample has some 41,000 clones; approximately 94% are singletons. Input material: PBMCs. Receptors originate from a woman between 18 and 30 years old in good health and CMV-seronegative.

The rearrangement joins TRBV27 to TRBJ2-3, with 9 bases lining up with TRBD1. The length of the CDR3 is 16 residues. Losses at the gene ends were 4 bases for V and 3 bases for J; bases not matched to a gene: 8. CDR1 MNHEY and CDR2 SMNVEV come from the germline V gene (reference sequence). The CDR3, as DNA: TGTGCCAGCAGTTCCGGACAGGGGAGATGGACAGATACGCAGTATTTT. As protein: CASSSGQGRWTDTQYF.

The chain links TRBV6-5 to TRBJ1-2, with D maybe TRBD1 (6 bases). The CDR3 is 12 amino acids. Germline V gives CDR1 MNHEY, CDR2 SVGAGI. V lost 5 bases, J lost 5 bases, and 9 bases lay in between. The CDR3 is CASSPQGYGYTF. CDR3 sequence (DNA): TGTGCCAGCAGTCCCCAGGGGTATGGCTACACCTTC.

V usage is TRBV5-1 and J usage is TRBJ2-2; 7 nucleotides match TRBD1. This CDR3 has 15 amino acids. The V segment lost 4 bases and the J segment 0 bases; nucleotides outside the gene matches: 3. The germline gives CDR1 SGHRS, CDR2 YFSETQ. In DNA, the CDR3 is TGCGCCAGCAGCCTAGGGACAGCGAACACCGGGGAGCTGTTTTTT. Its translation: CASSLGTANTGELFF. The complete variable domain, with remaining parts taken from reference TRBV5-1 and TRBJ2-2, reads KAGVTQTPRYLIKTRGQQVTLSCSPISGHRSVSWYQQTPGQGLQFLFEYFSETQRNKGNFPGRFSGRQFSNSRSEMNVSTLELGDSALYLCASSLGTANTGELFFGEGSRLTVL.

The rearrangement links TRBV2 to TRBJ1-1, with no clear D. CDR1 SNHLY and CDR2 FYNNEI come from the germline V gene. This CDR3 is built from 14 residues. Trimming removed 4 bases from V and 1 base from J, with 10 bases in between. The CDR3 DNA sequence: TGTGCCAGCAGTGGGAGCATAGGGAACACTGAAGCTTTCTTT. The encoded protein is CASSGSIGNTEAFF.

The rearrangement joins TRBV6-1 to TRBJ2-1, with 7 bases identical to TRBD2. Per the germline V gene, CDR1 is MNHNS and CDR2 is SASEGT. Trimming cost V 1 base and J 2 bases; bases outside gene matches: 2. The CDR3 is made up of 15 amino acids. Here the CDR3 reads CASSEGTRAYNEQFF. DNA for the CDR3: TGTGCCAGCAGTGAAGGGACTAGAGCCTACAATGAGCAGTTCTTC.